This is a list of T cell receptor beta chains from one sample in a study of vaccination and CD4 T cells after COVID-19. No antigen has been assigned to these receptors. TCRdb fed the PCR reads into MiXCR, producing one record per CDR3 protein. Of over 20,000 distinct CDR3 sequences detected, approximately 44% appear once; the ten largest clones hold under 13%. Sequenced material: CD4+ T cells from blood, cultured in vitro. These receptors came from a human donor who had recovered from COVID-19. The CDR3 runs from the conserved cysteine through the conserved F or W. Fields, in order: J gene, clone size, V gene, CDR3 protein. Not all rows give a size; the values are once, few, many and, for expanded clones, a class.

>TRBJ2-7|NA|TRBV7-9
CASSSPGQLSYEQYF
>TRBJ2-7|few|TRBV7-2
CASSLFGGSSYEQYF
>TRBJ2-3|once|TRBV24-1
CATSGKQGSSTDTQYF
>TRBJ2-1|NA|TRBV20-1
CSAGGLAGGSSYNEQFF
>TRBJ2-5|NA|TRBV28
CASSHLGTQYF
>TRBJ2-3|NA|TRBV14
CASSLVAAGTDTQYF
>TRBJ2-5|NA|TRBV5-4
CASSPGRAETQYF
>TRBJ1-5|NA|TRBV5-8
CASSFTGVSNQPQHF
>TRBJ2-4|few|TRBV11-2
CASSLESRGTSPYF
>TRBJ2-7|NA|TRBV18
CASSQGQGIGEQYF
>TRBJ2-7|NA|TRBV10-2
CASRPGTGSEQYF
>TRBJ2-1|once|TRBV6-5
CASSSGQGGYNEQFF
>TRBJ1-2|NA|TRBV27
CASSPPLRGRRHGYTF
>NA|few|TRBV6-1
CASMIFGRDTYEQYF
>TRBJ1-2|NA|TRBV10-2
CASMTGRDIYGYTF
>TRBJ2-1|NA|TRBV27
CASTLEGGFGSRGEQFF
>TRBJ1-5|NA|TRBV2
CASSEVGQNQPQHF
>TRBJ2-1|NA|TRBV10-1
CASSETGLAGYHNEQFF
>TRBJ1-6|NA|TRBV19
CAKARDLSSYNSPLHF
>TRBJ2-7|few|TRBV24-1
CATSDLDRSYF
>TRBJ1-5|few|TRBV27
CASSLNGNQPQHF
>TRBJ1-6|few|TRBV7-9
CASSLLRGSDSPLHF
>TRBJ2-2|NA|TRBV7-9
CASSRGTPGKNTGELFF
>TRBJ2-3|few|TRBV2
CASSPFLAAVKKYF
>TRBJ2-5|NA|TRBV20-1
CSARVARGMQETQYF
>TRBJ1-2|few|TRBV28
CANSSCNRVLAGYTF
>TRBJ2-7|few|TRBV6-1
CASSDAGVTYEQYF
>TRBJ2-1|NA|TRBV14
CASSQEREQFF
>TRBJ1-1|NA|TRBV14
CASSRGIYLGAEAFF
>TRBJ1-4|few|TRBV27
CASSFTRGPEKLFF
>TRBJ2-2|NA|TRBV14
CASSYSRDVQGELFF
>TRBJ1-1|few|TRBV27
CASSLGRERKAFF
>TRBJ1-6|few|TRBV27
CASSSRGSGSYNSPLHF
>TRBJ2-5|few|TRBV5-1
CASSLGALGTNQETQYF
>TRBJ1-2|NA|TRBV6-5
CASSYSVIEDSVRYGYTF
>TRBJ2-5|few|TRBV5-6
CASTAGVETQYF
>TRBJ2-7|once|TRBV7-9
CASSQKTNRGILSYEQYF
>TRBJ2-5|NA|TRBV7-9
CASSPGGVYQETQYF
>TRBJ2-5|NA|TRBV19
CASSMPTGGRETQYF
>TRBJ1-5|NA|TRBV11-2
CASSPRGGPDQPQHF
>TRBJ1-6|few|TRBV4-1
CASSQLQTPGNSPLHF
>TRBJ1-1|few|TRBV6-2/TRBV6-3
CASSYSMRTGDTEAFF